This T cell receptor (beta chain) was retrieved from a study of cytomegalovirus exposure and HLA in healthy donors. The CDR3 has 10 amino acids. Germline assignment: CDR1 DFQATT and CDR2 SNEGSKA (reference sequence). V was trimmed by 0 bases and J by 6 bases, leaving 3 bases between them. Study results and limitations: CMV serostatus alone was available as immune exposure information. Later on, an analysis tied 15,000 to 20,000 TCR beta sequences to HLA alleles at 0.05 false discovery rate. It was taken for granted in presence/absence analyses that sequencing depth across donors was roughly uniform.

Note on this clone: Its antigen remains unknown.

The PCR made use of 60 Vbeta and 13 Jbeta primers. Sequencing used immunoSEQ multiplex PCR; TCRdb keeps in-frame clones, though not all of them. The sample consists of under 95,000 clones, 6% to 9% of them appearing once. This receptor was taken from a man aged 45-65 years in good health and CMV-seronegative. This chain connects TRBV20-1 to TRBJ2-7; D not resolved. Sequencing was performed on PBMCs. CDR3 coding DNA: TGCAGTGCTAGAGATAGCGAGCAGTACTTC. It specifies CSARDSEQYF.